This entry lists 6 T cell receptor beta chains sequenced from one sample in a study of radiation and T cells in renal cell carcinoma. Libraries were prepared by immunoSEQ multiplex PCR; TCRdb keeps only in-frame clonotypes and omits some of them. Among roughly 53,000 clones listed, around 83% were seen once. As to time point: baseline pretreatment blood. Treatment indicated: 15 Gy SBRT to primary tumor, nephrectomy 4 weeks later. The sequences come from blood, collected from a patient whose treatment included radiotherapy and nephrectomy. These receptors all come from a woman in her 70s with renal cell carcinoma.

This clone has a single count. CDR3 in DNA: TGCGCCAGCAGCTTGGAGGCAGGGTATGGCTACACCTTC. This sequence encodes CASSLEAGYGYTF. The chain couples TRBV5-1 to TRBJ1-2; D possibly corresponds to TRBD1 (5 bases). The germline gives CDR1 SGHRS, CDR2 YFSETQ. V lost 0 bases, J lost 5 bases, and 8 bases lay in between. The CDR3 spans 13 residues.

This clone was seen a handful of times. The rearrangement links TRBV27 to TRBJ1-6; 8 bases are shared with TRBD1. The trim removed 5 bases at V and 4 bases at J, leaving 7 bases unmatched. The CDR3 sequence is 16 residues long. Germline-derived CDR1 and CDR2 are MNHEY and SMNVEV (reference sequence). The CDR3 nucleotides read TGTGCCAGCAGTGACGACAGGGGTGGATATAATTCACCCCTCCACTTT. The encoded protein is CASSDDRGGYNSPLHF.

This chain joins TRBV5-4 and TRBJ2-6, with 7 nucleotides matching TRBD1. The CDR3 length is 15 residues. With V trimmed by 4 bases and J by 2 bases, 3 bases remained unmatched. Germline V gene data show CDR1 as SGHNT and CDR2 as YYREEE (reference sequence). As DNA, the CDR3 is TGTGCCAGCAGCGAGCAGGGGGCTGGGGCCAACGTCCTGACTTTC. Translating it yields CASSEQGAGANVLTF.

The J gene is TRBJ1-5, the V gene TRBV7-8; D gene ambiguous. V was cut by 5 bases and J by 6 bases, with 17 bases left in between. CDR3 length equals 15 residues. Germline V gene sequence: CDR1 SGHVS, CDR2 FQNEAQ. CDR3 in amino acids: CASSQLGELAQPQHF. The CDR3 DNA reads TGTGCCAGCAGCCAACTTGGGGAGCTTGCTCAGCCCCAGCATTTT.

The rearrangement joins TRBV23-1 to TRBJ2-2; the match to TRBD2 covers 13 bases. TRBV23-1 is known as an ORF, though its function is uncertain. V lost 0 bases to trimming and J lost 3 bases; unmatched junction nucleotides: 4. The CDR3 runs to 18 residues. In DNA, the CDR3 is TGCGCCAGCAGTCAATCAGGGACTAGCGGGAAGGACACCGGGGAGCTGTTTTTT. This encodes CASSQSGTSGKDTGELFF.

V usage is TRBV19 and J usage is TRBJ1-1; D is unresolved. Trimming left V 4 bases short and J 1 base short, with 7 bases between. This CDR3 contains 13 residues. In germline, CDR1 is LNHDA, CDR2 SQIVND (reference sequence). Here the CDR3 DNA reads TGTGCCAGTAGTAACCGACAGAACACTGAAGCTTTCTTT. Translated: CASSNRQNTEAFF.